A single sample gave rise to the 13 T cell receptor beta chains below, sequenced in a study of blood T cell repertoires in COVID-19. Only in-frame clones appear in the TCRdb table, and some are missing; sequencing was by immunoSEQ multiplex PCR. The table shows about 330,000 clones, with about 82% occurring only once. The sample consisted of peripheral blood. These receptors all come from a woman aged 45-65 years with acute or convalescent COVID-19.

The rearrangement links TRBV6-2 or TRBV6-3 to TRBJ1-1, with 9 bases that match TRBD1. Unmatched junction bases numbered 8, after V lost 2 bases and J lost 1 base. Germline CDR1 MNHEY, CDR2 SVGEGT. The CDR3 has 17 residues. As DNA, the CDR3 is TGTGCCAGCAGTTACACCGGGACAGGGTATGGGAACACTGAAGCTTTCTTT. Protein: CASSYTGTGYGNTEAFF.

The chain joins TRBV24-1 to TRBJ2-2; 13 bases match TRBD2. J gave up 2 bases and V 7 bases, and 9 bases lay outside the gene matches. Germline CDR1 KGHDR, CDR2 SFDVKD. This CDR3 is 18 amino acids long. CDR3 nucleotides: TGTGCCACCAGAGGTCGACTAGCGGGAGGACTCAACACCGGGGAGCTGTTTTTT. This sequence encodes CATRGRLAGGLNTGELFF.

The V gene is TRBV7-9, the J gene TRBJ1-2; 12 positions match TRBD1. The V gene's germline CDR1 is SEHNR and CDR2 FQNEAQ (reference sequence). The V segment lost 6 bases and the J segment 0 bases; nucleotides outside the gene matches: 14. The CDR3 runs 19 residues. The CDR3 loop reads CASRPPPGTGGAPNYGYTF. The DNA of the CDR3 is TGTGCCAGCAGGCCTCCCCCCGGGACAGGGGGCGCCCCTAACTATGGCTACACCTTC.

This clone was seen a handful of times. The V gene is TRBV5-1, the J gene TRBJ1-5; maybe TRBD1 (6 bases). V lost 4 bases to trimming and J lost 2 bases, with 16 bases between them. Germline loops: CDR1 SGHRS, CDR2 YFSETQ. CDR3 length equals 16 residues. CDR3 coding DNA: TGCGCCAGCAGCCCTCAGGGGCCCCAAGGCAATCAGCCCCAGCATTTT. This gives the protein CASSPQGPQGNQPQHF.

V and J are TRBV3-1 (or the pseudogene TRBV3-2) and TRBJ2-3; TRBD2 aligns across 12 bases. CDR1 LGHDT and CDR2 YNNKEL come from the germline V gene (reference sequence). Trimming removed 0 bases from V and 3 bases from J; junction bases left unmatched: 7. CDR3 length equals 18 residues. The CDR3: CASSQDLRLAGVTDTQYF. In nucleotides, the CDR3 is TGTGCCAGCAGCCAAGATCTCCGACTAGCGGGGGTGACAGATACGCAGTATTTT.

The table lists this clone with a few counts. The rearrangement joins TRBV6-1 to TRBJ2-3, with D unclear. Germline CDR1 and CDR2: MNHNS and SASEGT. V lost 8 bases, J lost 5 bases, and 14 bases lay in between. The CDR3 extends over 13 amino acids. Here the CDR3 DNA reads TGTGCCAGCGAGGCCTCTTTCAGAGATACGCAGTATTTT. It encodes CASEASFRDTQYF.

The J gene is TRBJ2-2, the V gene TRBV27; D perhaps matches TRBD1 (5 bases). CDR1 is MNHEY, CDR2 SMNVEV, per germline (reference sequence). V shed 4 bases and J shed 3 bases, with 15 bases lying between them. The CDR3 has 16 amino acids. The chain's CDR3 is CASSYHDRLDTGELFF. CDR3 nucleotide sequence: TGTGCCAGCAGTTACCACGACAGACTTGACACCGGGGAGCTGTTTTTT.

J is TRBJ2-7 and V is TRBV9; 13 bases are shared with TRBD2. Germline loops: CDR1 SGDLS, CDR2 YYNGEE. With 4 bases clipped from V and 5 bases from J, the junction kept 6 bases outside the gene matches. This CDR3 is 15 amino acids long. The CDR3 reads CASSILGTSGNEQYF. The CDR3, as DNA: TGTGCCAGCAGCATACTCGGGACTAGCGGGAACGAGCAGTACTTC.

The chain couples TRBV6-5 to TRBJ2-5, with 10 bases lining up with TRBD1. CDR3 length: 14 amino acids. Germline assignment: CDR1 MNHEY and CDR2 SVGAGI. Trimming took 6 bases from V and 4 from J; bases not matched to a gene: 5. For the CDR3, the DNA is TGTGCCAGCAGACGACAGGGGGCGGGAGAGACCCAGTACTTC. Translation: CASRRQGAGETQYF.

The chain's CDR3 is CASSLDRVRYEQYF. CDR3 coding DNA: TGTGCCAGCTCCTTAGACAGGGTAAGGTACGAGCAGTACTTC. The chain carries TRBV18 and TRBJ2-7, with 7 bases lining up with TRBD1. The CDR3 loop spans 14 amino acids. The V gene's germline CDR1 is KGHSH and CDR2 LQKENI. Trimming at V came to 6 bases and at J to 4 bases, leaving 9 bases not matched to a gene. Looking up the rest from reference TRBV18 and TRBJ2-7 gives the full variable domain: NAGVMQNPRHLVRRRGQEARLRCSPMKGHSHVYWYRQLPEEGLKFMVYLQKENIIDESGMPKERFSAEFPKEGPSILRIQQVVRGDSAAYFCASSLDRVRYEQYFGPGTRLTVT.

The chain couples TRBV3-1 (or the pseudogene TRBV3-2) to TRBJ2-7, with TRBD1 matching over 7 bases. This CDR3 has 15 residues. Germline CDR1 and CDR2: LGHDT and YNNKEL (reference sequence). V was clipped by 4 bases and J by 0 bases; unmatched bases: 6. CDR3 amino acids: CASSRGQVSSYEQYF. CDR3 bases: TGTGCCAGCAGCCGAGGACAGGTGAGCTCCTACGAGCAGTACTTC.

The chain recombines TRBV6-5 with TRBJ1-1, with 10 bases fitting TRBD1. The CDR3 runs to 14 residues. CDR1 and CDR2 (germline): MNHEY, SVGAGI. The J segment lost 2 bases and the V segment lost 6 bases, leaving 3 bases of the junction unmatched. The DNA for the CDR3 is TGTGCCAGCAGAGGACAGGGGGAAAACACTGAAGCTTTCTTT. Protein product: CASRGQGENTEAFF.

Only a few counts were recorded for this clone. The V gene is TRBV3-1 (or the pseudogene TRBV3-2), the J gene TRBJ1-4; 8 bases line up with TRBD1. The ends lost 1 base at V and 6 bases at J; junction bases unmatched: 4. Germline V gene sequence: CDR1 LGHDT, CDR2 YNNKEL (reference sequence). This CDR3 comprises 15 residues. In DNA, the CDR3 is TGTGCCAGCAGCCAAGGAACAGGGGGTGATGAAAAACTGTTTTTT. Its translation: CASSQGTGGDEKLFF.